This T cell receptor beta chain comes out of a study of T cell repertoires in cytomegalovirus infection. TCRdb itself ran the reads through MiXCR, one entry per CDR3 protein. The data show just over 450,000 distinct CDR3 sequences, under 55% seen once. Of note for this clonotype: Its antigen is still unknown.

Germline CDR1 and CDR2: DFQATT and SNEGSKA (reference sequence). The CDR3 spans 13 residues. The V gene end was trimmed by 6 bases and the J gene end by 3 bases; junction bases not matched to a gene: 6. This sequence originates from a human donor in good health (CMV status not recorded). Some clones in this sample may be carry-over from other donors' samples. The source was cultured PBMCs, collected from culture after CMV antigen stimulation. This rearrangement joins TRBV20-1 to TRBJ2-3; 7 nucleotides match TRBD2. CDR3 region: CSAQGGGTDTQYF. As DNA, the CDR3 is TGCAGTGCCCAAGGCGGGGGAACAGATACGCAGTATTTT.